This entry describes one T cell receptor (beta chain). Its antigen is not identified. The CDR3 covers 15 residues. The V gene's germline CDR1 is SGDLS and CDR2 YYNGEE. The junction had 7 bases not matched to a gene; V was cut back by 4 bases and J by 0 bases. The sample belongs to a study of T cell responses to AZD1222 COVID-19 vaccine. Notes on the study in general: Clonal diversity may have been underestimated, and the donors were mostly white British, with more females than males. Without day 14 samples, only post-peak T cell repertoires were studied. Seropositivity was recorded at baseline in only 6 or 7 AZD1222 recipients. Spike-specific TCR breadth and depth grew following two AZD1222 doses.

Here immunoSEQ multiplex PCR was the method, and the copy in TCRdb shows in-frame clones only, minus some. The data show about 110,000 clones, about 85% seen once. The sequenced sample was peripheral blood, obtained on day 0 of AZD1222 vaccination. The V gene is TRBV9, the J gene TRBJ2-7; 7 bases fit TRBD1. This TCR was recovered from an adult in good health. As DNA, the CDR3 is TGTGCCAGCAGCCCCCGGACAGGACTCTCCTACGAGCAGTACTTC. Its translation is CASSPRTGLSYEQYF.